A selection of T cell receptor beta chains follows, all from one sample in a study of neurological immune-mediated disorders. TCRdb reanalysed the 5' RACE reads using MiXCR and keeps one entry per CDR3 protein. This table has more than 50,000 distinct CDR3 sequences, roughly 3.9% appearing once. Sample: PBMCs. The receptors shown here come from a young man with multiple sclerosis. Each CDR3 is given with its conserved first and last residue. The D gene is left open where the match is weak. Expanded clones are given a class, and other clones once, few, many or no size at all.

cdr3_aa: CASAPGTGAYEQYF
cdr3_nt: TGTGCCAGCGCCCCCGGGACTGGAGCCTACGAGCAGTACTTC
v_call: TRBV5-6
clone_size: many
j_call: TRBJ2-7
cdr3_length: 14
d_call: .

cdr3_aa: CASSPADPYEQYF
cdr3_nt: TGTGCCAGCAGCCCCGCGGATCCCTACGAGCAGTACTTC
v_call: TRBV3-1
clone_size: many
j_call: TRBJ2-7
cdr3_length: 13
d_call: .

cdr3_aa: CASSPGPIYGYTF
cdr3_nt: TGTGCCAGCTCCCCGGGACCTATCTATGGCTACACCTTC
v_call: TRBV18
clone_size: many
j_call: TRBJ1-2
cdr3_length: 13
d_call: .

cdr3_aa: CASSPTRRGEAARF
cdr3_nt: TGTGCCAGCAGCCCCACGAGGCGGGGCGAGGCAGCAAGGTTC
v_call: TRBV7-2
clone_size: many
j_call: TRBJ2-1
cdr3_length: 14
d_call: .

cdr3_aa: CASSLVVYTDTQYF
cdr3_nt: TGTGCCAGCAGCTTAGTTGTCTACACAGATACGCAGTATTTT
v_call: TRBV7-2
clone_size: many
j_call: TRBJ2-3
cdr3_length: 14
d_call: .

cdr3_aa: CASSITGDPYEQYF
cdr3_nt: TGTGCCAGTAGTATAACAGGGGACCCCTACGAGCAGTACTTC
v_call: TRBV19
clone_size: many
j_call: TRBJ2-7
cdr3_length: 14
d_call: TRBD1

cdr3_aa: CSASPSGASYEQYF
cdr3_nt: TGCAGTGCTAGTCCTAGCGGGGCCTCCTACGAGCAGTACTTC
v_call: TRBV20-1
clone_size: many
j_call: TRBJ2-7
cdr3_length: 14
d_call: TRBD2

cdr3_aa: CASSFSGTLADTQYF
cdr3_nt: TGTGCCAGCAGTTTCTCAGGTACCTTGGCAGATACGCAGTATTTT
v_call: TRBV12-3/TRBV12-4
clone_size: many
j_call: TRBJ2-3
cdr3_length: 15
d_call: .

cdr3_aa: CASSPRERGYEQYF
cdr3_nt: TGCGCCAGCAGCCCCCGGGAAAGGGGGTACGAGCAGTACTTC
v_call: TRBV5-1
clone_size: few
j_call: TRBJ2-7
cdr3_length: 14
d_call: .

cdr3_aa: CASNLRGGLGDTQYF
cdr3_nt: TGTGCCAGCAACCTACGCGGGGGGCTTGGAGATACGCAGTATTTT
v_call: TRBV9
clone_size: many
j_call: TRBJ2-3
cdr3_length: 15
d_call: TRBD2

cdr3_aa: CASSPPRGGGEQFF
cdr3_nt: TGTGCCAGCAGCCCTCCCCGGGGGGGAGGGGAGCAGTTCTTC
v_call: TRBV9
clone_size: few
j_call: TRBJ2-1
cdr3_length: 14
d_call: TRBD2

cdr3_aa: CASSVSGEAGELFF
cdr3_nt: TGCGCCAGCAGCGTTAGCGGGGAAGCCGGGGAGCTGTTTTTT
v_call: TRBV5-1
clone_size: many
j_call: TRBJ2-2
cdr3_length: 14
d_call: TRBD2

cdr3_aa: CASSSGQGPEQFF
cdr3_nt: TGTGCCAGCAGCTCGGGACAGGGGCCTGAGCAGTTCTTC
v_call: TRBV7-6
clone_size: .
j_call: TRBJ2-1
cdr3_length: 13
d_call: TRBD1

cdr3_aa: CASSEGHRYNEQFF
cdr3_nt: TGTGCCAGCAGTGAGGGACACCGGTACAATGAGCAGTTCTTC
v_call: TRBV2
clone_size: few
j_call: TRBJ2-1
cdr3_length: 14
d_call: .

cdr3_aa: CAIKGTAEQFF
cdr3_nt: TGTGCCATCAAGGGGACGGCAGAGCAGTTCTTC
v_call: TRBV10-3
clone_size: many
j_call: TRBJ2-1
cdr3_length: 11
d_call: .

cdr3_aa: CASSLMANYGYTF
cdr3_nt: TGTGCCAGCAGCTTAATGGCTAACTATGGCTACACCTTC
v_call: TRBV7-8
clone_size: many
j_call: TRBJ1-2
cdr3_length: 13
d_call: .

cdr3_aa: CASSVSRDTPSYEQYF
cdr3_nt: TGTGCCAGCAGTGTATCGCGGGACACCCCGTCCTACGAGCAGTACTTC
v_call: TRBV6-2/TRBV6-3
clone_size: many
j_call: TRBJ2-7
cdr3_length: 16
d_call: .

cdr3_aa: CSVYPPGGSQYF
cdr3_nt: TGCAGTGTTTACCCTCCGGGAGGGTCACAGTACTTC
v_call: TRBV20-1
clone_size: many
j_call: TRBJ2-7
cdr3_length: 12
d_call: TRBD2

cdr3_aa: CSAPGGVGADTQYF
cdr3_nt: TGCAGTGCTCCAGGAGGCGTTGGAGCAGATACGCAGTATTTT
v_call: TRBV20-1
clone_size: .
j_call: TRBJ2-3
cdr3_length: 14
d_call: .

cdr3_aa: CASSTRDSTYEQYF
cdr3_nt: TGCGCCAGCAGCACCCGGGACTCCACCTACGAGCAGTACTTC
v_call: TRBV5-1
clone_size: many
j_call: TRBJ2-7
cdr3_length: 14
d_call: .

cdr3_aa: CASSSRRDTTYNEQFF
cdr3_nt: TGCGCCAGCAGTTCCCGCCGGGACACAACGTACAATGAGCAGTTCTTC
v_call: TRBV5-1
clone_size: many
j_call: TRBJ2-1
cdr3_length: 16
d_call: .

cdr3_aa: CASSLGGPGGYGYTF
cdr3_nt: TGTGCCAGCAGTTTAGGGGGCCCGGGAGGCTATGGCTACACCTTC
v_call: TRBV27
clone_size: many
j_call: TRBJ1-2
cdr3_length: 15
d_call: .

cdr3_aa: CASSLGDGDTEAFF
cdr3_nt: TGCGCCAGCAGCTTGGGTGACGGGGACACTGAAGCTTTCTTT
v_call: TRBV5-1
clone_size: many
j_call: TRBJ1-1
cdr3_length: 14
d_call: .

cdr3_aa: CASSVRGVSYNEQFF
cdr3_nt: TGTGCCAGCAGCGTAAGGGGGGTCTCCTACAATGAGCAGTTCTTC
v_call: TRBV9
clone_size: many
j_call: TRBJ2-1
cdr3_length: 15
d_call: .

cdr3_aa: CASSPGQGGEKLFF
cdr3_nt: TGCGCCAGCAGCCCTGGACAGGGTGGAGAAAAACTGTTTTTT
v_call: TRBV5-1
clone_size: few
j_call: TRBJ1-4
cdr3_length: 14
d_call: TRBD1

cdr3_aa: CASTRTSKETQYF
cdr3_nt: TGTGCCAGCACCCGGACTAGTAAGGAGACCCAGTACTTC
v_call: TRBV3-1
clone_size: .
j_call: TRBJ2-5
cdr3_length: 13
d_call: TRBD2

cdr3_aa: CASSPGLAASYEQYF
cdr3_nt: TGCGCCAGCAGCCCCGGACTAGCGGCAAGCTACGAGCAGTACTTC
v_call: TRBV4-3
clone_size: many
j_call: TRBJ2-7
cdr3_length: 15
d_call: TRBD2

cdr3_aa: CASSLATGGETQYF
cdr3_nt: TGTGCCAGCAGCCTTGCTACCGGCGGGGAGACCCAGTACTTC
v_call: TRBV3-1
clone_size: .
j_call: TRBJ2-5
cdr3_length: 14
d_call: .

cdr3_aa: CASSPAGAIKTQYF
cdr3_nt: TGTGCCAGCAGCCCAGCGGGGGCCATTAAGACCCAGTACTTC
v_call: TRBV3-1
clone_size: many
j_call: TRBJ2-5
cdr3_length: 14
d_call: TRBD2

cdr3_aa: CASSLVDRHSGANVLTF
cdr3_nt: TGTGCCAGCAGTTTGGTAGACAGACACTCTGGGGCCAACGTCCTGACTTTC
v_call: TRBV27
clone_size: many
j_call: TRBJ2-6
cdr3_length: 17
d_call: .

cdr3_aa: CASRRTGANEQFF
cdr3_nt: TGTGCCAGCAGAAGGACAGGGGCCAATGAGCAGTTCTTC
v_call: TRBV2
clone_size: many
j_call: TRBJ2-1
cdr3_length: 13
d_call: TRBD1

cdr3_aa: CASSLSGGFTDTQYF
cdr3_nt: TGTGCCAGCAGTTTGAGCGGGGGGTTCACAGATACGCAGTATTTT
v_call: TRBV28
clone_size: many
j_call: TRBJ2-3
cdr3_length: 15
d_call: TRBD2

cdr3_aa: CSARGYSPGELFF
cdr3_nt: TGCAGTGCTAGAGGATACAGCCCCGGGGAGCTGTTTTTT
v_call: TRBV20-1
clone_size: many
j_call: TRBJ2-2
cdr3_length: 13
d_call: .

cdr3_aa: CASSLGGYAYEQYF
cdr3_nt: TGTGCCAGCAGCTTGGGGGGGTACGCCTACGAGCAGTACTTC
v_call: TRBV7-2
clone_size: many
j_call: TRBJ2-7
cdr3_length: 14
d_call: TRBD2

cdr3_aa: CASSFLAGPDEQYF
cdr3_nt: TGCGCCAGCAGCTTTTTGGCAGGCCCGGACGAGCAGTACTTC
v_call: TRBV5-1
clone_size: many
j_call: TRBJ2-7
cdr3_length: 14
d_call: .

cdr3_aa: CASSFLRGGTDTQYF
cdr3_nt: TGTGCCAGCAGCTTTCTCAGGGGAGGTACAGATACGCAGTATTTT
v_call: TRBV5-5
clone_size: many
j_call: TRBJ2-3
cdr3_length: 15
d_call: .

cdr3_aa: CAISDLTGGGSYEQYF
cdr3_nt: TGTGCCATCAGTGACCTGACAGGGGGCGGCTCCTACGAGCAGTACTTC
v_call: TRBV10-3
clone_size: few
j_call: TRBJ2-7
cdr3_length: 16
d_call: TRBD1

cdr3_aa: CASSQVGGLGTDTQYF
cdr3_nt: TGCGCCAGCAGCCAAGTGGGCGGCTTGGGCACAGATACGCAGTATTTT
v_call: TRBV4-1
clone_size: many
j_call: TRBJ2-3
cdr3_length: 16
d_call: .

cdr3_aa: CSVEASGANVLTF
cdr3_nt: TGCAGCGTTGAGGCTAGCGGGGCCAACGTCCTGACTTTC
v_call: TRBV29-1
clone_size: many
j_call: TRBJ2-6
cdr3_length: 13
d_call: .

cdr3_aa: CSARDSAIPNQPQHF
cdr3_nt: TGCAGTGCTCGGGACAGCGCTATCCCCAATCAGCCCCAGCATTTT
v_call: TRBV20-1
clone_size: many
j_call: TRBJ1-5
cdr3_length: 15
d_call: TRBD1

cdr3_aa: CASSLWSSTDTQYF
cdr3_nt: TGTGCCAGCAGCTTATGGAGTAGCACAGATACGCAGTATTTT
v_call: TRBV7-2
clone_size: few
j_call: TRBJ2-3
cdr3_length: 14
d_call: .

cdr3_aa: CAISELTGKNTGELFF
cdr3_nt: TGTGCCATCAGTGAGCTAACAGGGAAGAACACCGGGGAGCTGTTTTTT
v_call: TRBV10-3
clone_size: many
j_call: TRBJ2-2
cdr3_length: 16
d_call: .

cdr3_aa: CASSQDARTRDTQYF
cdr3_nt: TGCGCCAGCAGCCAAGATGCTCGGACCAGAGATACGCAGTATTTT
v_call: TRBV4-3
clone_size: many
j_call: TRBJ2-3
cdr3_length: 15
d_call: .

cdr3_aa: CASSESGRGQETQYF
cdr3_nt: TGCGCCAGCAGTGAGTCCGGGCGGGGCCAAGAGACCCAGTACTTC
v_call: TRBV10-1
clone_size: many
j_call: TRBJ2-5
cdr3_length: 15
d_call: .

cdr3_aa: CSAKNTAGGTPNEQFF
cdr3_nt: TGCAGTGCCAAGAATACCGCGGGGGGAACGCCCAATGAGCAGTTCTTC
v_call: TRBV20-1
clone_size: many
j_call: TRBJ2-1
cdr3_length: 16
d_call: TRBD2

cdr3_aa: CASSPKQETQYF
cdr3_nt: TGTGCCAGCAGCCCCAAGCAAGAGACCCAGTACTTC
v_call: TRBV5-5
clone_size: many
j_call: TRBJ2-5
cdr3_length: 12
d_call: .

cdr3_aa: CSASWGGFNEQFF
cdr3_nt: TGCAGTGCTAGTTGGGGGGGGTTCAATGAGCAGTTCTTC
v_call: TRBV20-1
clone_size: many
j_call: TRBJ2-1
cdr3_length: 13
d_call: TRBD2

cdr3_aa: CASSQGVTGPGANVLTF
cdr3_nt: TGCGCCAGCAGCCAAGGGGTGACGGGGCCTGGGGCCAACGTCCTGACTTTC
v_call: TRBV4-1
clone_size: many
j_call: TRBJ2-6
cdr3_length: 17
d_call: .

cdr3_aa: CASSYSGVGYF
cdr3_nt: TGTGCCAGCAGTTACTCAGGGGTAGGGTATTTT
v_call: TRBV6-5
clone_size: many
j_call: TRBJ2-3
cdr3_length: 11
d_call: .

cdr3_aa: CASSSGPQGKETQYF
cdr3_nt: TGTGCCAGCAGCTCAGGCCCACAGGGGAAAGAGACCCAGTACTTC
v_call: TRBV5-6
clone_size: once
j_call: TRBJ2-5
cdr3_length: 15
d_call: TRBD1

cdr3_aa: CASSPLGTGGAGGYTF
cdr3_nt: TGTGCCAGCAGTCCCCTTGGGACAGGGGGCGCGGGAGGCTACACCTTC
v_call: TRBV27
clone_size: many
j_call: TRBJ1-2
cdr3_length: 16
d_call: TRBD1

cdr3_aa: CASSPSGELFF
cdr3_nt: TGTGCCAGCTCACCATCCGGGGAGCTGTTTTTT
v_call: TRBV18
clone_size: many
j_call: TRBJ2-2
cdr3_length: 11
d_call: .

cdr3_aa: CASSFNLGVGTEAFF
cdr3_nt: TGTGCCAGCAGCTTTAATCTGGGGGTAGGCACTGAAGCTTTCTTT
v_call: TRBV7-2
clone_size: many
j_call: TRBJ1-1
cdr3_length: 15
d_call: .

cdr3_aa: CATSSRDLGNQPQHF
cdr3_nt: TGTGCCACCAGCAGCCGGGACCTGGGCAATCAGCCCCAGCATTTT
v_call: TRBV15
clone_size: many
j_call: TRBJ1-5
cdr3_length: 15
d_call: .

cdr3_aa: CASSLTGGDIDGELFF
cdr3_nt: TGCGCCAGCAGTCTAACAGGGGGCGACATAGACGGGGAGCTGTTTTTT
v_call: TRBV5-1
clone_size: many
j_call: TRBJ2-2
cdr3_length: 16
d_call: TRBD1

cdr3_aa: CASSYDTVNTEAFF
cdr3_nt: TGTGCCAGCAGTTACGATACAGTGAACACTGAAGCTTTCTTT
v_call: TRBV6-2/TRBV6-3
clone_size: many
j_call: TRBJ1-1
cdr3_length: 14
d_call: .

cdr3_aa: CSASAGGTENYGYTF
cdr3_nt: TGCAGTGCTAGTGCGGGCGGGACAGAAAACTATGGCTACACCTTC
v_call: TRBV20-1
clone_size: .
j_call: TRBJ1-2
cdr3_length: 15
d_call: TRBD1